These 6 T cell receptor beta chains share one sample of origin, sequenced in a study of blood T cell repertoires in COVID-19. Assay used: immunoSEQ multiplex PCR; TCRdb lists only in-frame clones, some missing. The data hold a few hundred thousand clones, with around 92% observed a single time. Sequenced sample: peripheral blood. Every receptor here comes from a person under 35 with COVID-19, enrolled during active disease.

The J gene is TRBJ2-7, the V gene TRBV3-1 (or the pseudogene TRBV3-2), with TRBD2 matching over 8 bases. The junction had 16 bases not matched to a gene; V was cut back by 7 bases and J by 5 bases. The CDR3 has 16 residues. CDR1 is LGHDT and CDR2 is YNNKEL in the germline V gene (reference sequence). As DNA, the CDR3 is TGTGCCAGCAACACTCGGCCGGGACTAGAGCCCCACGAGCAGTACTTC. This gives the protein CASNTRPGLEPHEQYF.

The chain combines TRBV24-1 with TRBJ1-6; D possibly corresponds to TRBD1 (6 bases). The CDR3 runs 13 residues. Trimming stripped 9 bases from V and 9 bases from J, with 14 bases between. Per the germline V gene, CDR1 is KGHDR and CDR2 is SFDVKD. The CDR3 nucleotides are TGTGCCACCGTAAAGGGGGGGGGTTCACCCCTCCACTTT. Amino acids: CATVKGGGSPLHF.

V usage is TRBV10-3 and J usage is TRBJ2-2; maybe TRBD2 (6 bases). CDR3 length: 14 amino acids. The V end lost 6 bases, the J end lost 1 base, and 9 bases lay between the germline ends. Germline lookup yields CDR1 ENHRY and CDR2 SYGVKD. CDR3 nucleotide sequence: TGTGCCATCAGGGGTAGCGGGAACACCGGGGAGCTGTTTTTT. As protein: CAIRGSGNTGELFF.

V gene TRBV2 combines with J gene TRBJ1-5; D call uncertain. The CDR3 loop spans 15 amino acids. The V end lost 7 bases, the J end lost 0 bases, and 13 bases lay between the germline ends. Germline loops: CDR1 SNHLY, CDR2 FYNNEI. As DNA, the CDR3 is TGTGCCAGCACCAGTTACAAGAATAGCAATCAGCCCCAGCATTTT. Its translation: CASTSYKNSNQPQHF.

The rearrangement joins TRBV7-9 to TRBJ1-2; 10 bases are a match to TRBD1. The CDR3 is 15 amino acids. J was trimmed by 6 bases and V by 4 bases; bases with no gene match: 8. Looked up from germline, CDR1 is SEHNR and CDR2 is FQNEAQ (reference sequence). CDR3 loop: CASSSRDRGFDGYTF. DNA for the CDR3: TGTGCCAGCAGCTCCCGGGACAGGGGTTTTGATGGCTACACCTTC.

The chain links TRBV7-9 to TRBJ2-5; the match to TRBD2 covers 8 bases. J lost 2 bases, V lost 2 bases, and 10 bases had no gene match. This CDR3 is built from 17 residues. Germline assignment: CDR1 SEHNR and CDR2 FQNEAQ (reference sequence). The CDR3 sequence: CASSLTESSGYQETQYF. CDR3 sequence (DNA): TGTGCCAGCAGCTTAACTGAGTCTAGCGGGTATCAAGAGACCCAGTACTTC.